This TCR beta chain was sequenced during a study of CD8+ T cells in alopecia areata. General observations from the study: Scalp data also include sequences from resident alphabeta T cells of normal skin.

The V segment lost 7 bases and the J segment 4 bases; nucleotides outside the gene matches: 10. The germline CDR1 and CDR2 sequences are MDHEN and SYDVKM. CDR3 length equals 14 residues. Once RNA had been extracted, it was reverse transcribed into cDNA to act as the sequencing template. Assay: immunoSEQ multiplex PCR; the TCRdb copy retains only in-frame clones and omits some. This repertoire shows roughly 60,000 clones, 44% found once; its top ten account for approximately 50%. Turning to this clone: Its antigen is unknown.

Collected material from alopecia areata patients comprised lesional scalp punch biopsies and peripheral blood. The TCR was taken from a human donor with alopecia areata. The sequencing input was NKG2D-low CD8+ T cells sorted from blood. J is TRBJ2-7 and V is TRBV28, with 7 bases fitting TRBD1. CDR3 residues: CASIRQGSPYEQYF. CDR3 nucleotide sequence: TGTGCCAGCATTCGACAGGGAAGTCCTTACGAGCAGTACTTC.